This T cell receptor beta chain was observed in a study of T cell repertoires in cytomegalovirus infection. Study background: It was the public TCR beta signatures that indicated both CMV infection and matching HLA type. Study-level points and caveats: Adding up the frequency of public TCR beta families identified people who carried CMV plus the relevant HLA. The ex vivo response was dominated by HLA-C-restricted CMV-specific TCR beta clonotypes.

In regard to this clonotype: Its antigen is still unknown. One base away lies a much larger clone, so this may be a sequencing read error.

CDR1 is SGHTA, CDR2 FQGNSA, per germline. This CDR3 comprises 18 residues. TCRdb reanalysed the reads using MiXCR and keeps one entry per CDR3 protein. The data hold roughly 630,000 distinct CDR3 sequences, with 20% to 30% observed a single time. The receptor's source is a human donor in good health (CMV status not recorded). Some clones in this sample may be carry-over from other donors' samples. Sequenced material: CD8+ T cells from PBMCs. The J gene is TRBJ2-1, the V gene TRBV7-2, with 11 bases matching TRBD2. The DNA for the CDR3 is TGTGCCAACAGCTCTCCGAGACTAGCGGGAACCTCCTACAATGAGCAGTTCTTC. This codes for CANSSPRLAGTSYNEQFF.